This entry describes one T cell receptor (beta chain). Clones were sequenced by immunoSEQ multiplex PCR, and TCRdb holds only the in-frame ones, with some missing. The sample has 15,000 to 20,000 clones, roughly 84% seen once. The sample is drawn from a study of technical replicates of blood from a few donors. The clonotype comes from a human donor in good health. Specimen: PBMCs.

The CDR3 nucleotides are TGTGCCAGCAGTGAAACGGGGGGGGAGAGCTCCTACAATGAGCAGTTCTTC. This gives the protein CASSETGGESSYNEQFF. The chain combines TRBV25-1 with TRBJ2-1, with TRBD2 matching over 8 bases. CDR1 and CDR2 (germline): MGHDK, SYGVNS. V shed 2 bases, J shed 0 bases, and the junction held 6 bases outside the gene matches. The CDR3 runs 17 residues.